This T cell receptor (beta chain) stems from a study of STAT3 mutations in large granular lymphocyte leukemia. Points on this clone: Antigen: not known.

Sequencing was performed with immunoSEQ multiplex PCR; in TCRdb, only in-frame clones are kept and a portion is missing. This table holds tens of thousands of clones, approximately 83% found once. Germline V gene sequence: CDR1 SGHRS, CDR2 YFSETQ. V lost 4 bases and J lost 5; bases outside the gene matches: 7. CDR3 size: 15 residues. Study outcomes and limitations: Every T-cell large granular lymphocyte leukemia patient had at least one immunodominant TCR beta clonotype.

This receptor was identified in a man aged 55 to 70 with T-cell large granular lymphocyte leukemia. Some clones in this sample may be carry-over from other donors' samples. V is TRBV5-1 and J is TRBJ1-2; 11 bases are shared with TRBD1. The sample consisted of peripheral blood mononuclear cells. The CDR3 DNA follows: TGCGCCAGCAGCCCTGGCGGACAGGGGGCGTATGGCTACACCTTC. Translating gives CASSPGGQGAYGYTF. The complete variable domain, with remaining parts taken from reference TRBV5-1 and TRBJ1-2, reads KAGVTQTPRYLIKTRGQQVTLSCSPISGHRSVSWYQQTPGQGLQFLFEYFSETQRNKGNFPGRFSGRQFSNSRSEMNVSTLELGDSALYLCASSPGGQGAYGYTFGSGTRLTVV.